Shown below are 5 T cell receptor beta chains from a single sample sequenced in a study of Graves' ophthalmopathy and Graves' hyperthyroidism. RNA served as the template for amplifying TCR beta CDR3 regions. The library came from an HTBI-primed first-round RT-PCR and a second-round multiplex PCR. TCRdb re-derived calls from the multiplex PCR reads in MiXCR, one entry per CDR3 protein. The repertoire holds about 550,000 distinct CDR3 sequences, with under 45% as singletons. Source material: peripheral blood or thyroid tissue (not recorded which). These receptors were taken from an adult man with Graves' hyperthyroidism.

In this sample, this clonotype turned up many times. The V gene is TRBV2, the J gene TRBJ1-5; a weak D match, TRBD1 (5 bases). The V and J ends lost 8 bases and 4 bases respectively, with 15 bases between them. Germline V CDR1 and CDR2: SNHLY, FYNNEI. This CDR3 has 14 amino acids. CDR3 coding DNA: TGTGCCAGCGGGGGAGAGGGGTCGAATCAGCCCCAGCATTTT. As protein: CASGGEGSNQPQHF.

This clonotype was counted between two and nine times. The chain employs TRBV2 and TRBJ2-5; unclear D gene. Gene TRBJ2-1 matches the end of the DNA better, so the J call may be wrong. The CDR3 sequence is 17 residues long. From germline, CDR1 is SNHLY and CDR2 FYNNEI. CDR3 coding DNA: TGTGCCAGCAGTGAAGCGGTGGGATGGGCTATGTACAATGAGCAGTTCTTC. Its protein product is CASSEAVGWAMYNEQFF.

The J gene is TRBJ2-2, the V gene TRBV10-3, with a tentative D call TRBD2 (5 bases). CDR3 length equals 13 residues. The germline V and J ends were trimmed by 4 bases and 9 bases, with 12 bases remaining between them. CDR1 is ENHRY and CDR2 is SYGVKD in the germline V gene. CDR3 DNA sequence: TGTGCCATCAGTGGACCGGGGTCGTGGGAGCTGTTTTTT. This codes for CAISGPGSWELFF.

The V and J genes are TRBV20-1 and TRBJ2-3; D not certain. CDR3 length: 13 amino acids. The ends were cut back, 1 base at V and 2 bases at J, with 7 bases in the middle. Germline CDR1 reads DFQATT; CDR2 reads SNEGSKA (reference sequence). The CDR3 here is CSARARLTDTQYF. CDR3 nucleotides: TGCAGTGCTAGAGCCAGGCTCACAGATACGCAGTATTTT.

At least ten counts were recorded for this clonotype. The CDR3 bases are TGTGCCACCAGCAGAGAAGGGATCGATGGCTACACCTTC. Protein sequence: CATSREGIDGYTF. V and J are TRBV15 and TRBJ1-2; D is ambiguous. Deletions cut 0 bases from V and 6 bases from J, with 8 bases between. The germline V gene has CDR1 LNHNV and CDR2 YYDKDF (reference sequence). The CDR3 spans 13 residues.